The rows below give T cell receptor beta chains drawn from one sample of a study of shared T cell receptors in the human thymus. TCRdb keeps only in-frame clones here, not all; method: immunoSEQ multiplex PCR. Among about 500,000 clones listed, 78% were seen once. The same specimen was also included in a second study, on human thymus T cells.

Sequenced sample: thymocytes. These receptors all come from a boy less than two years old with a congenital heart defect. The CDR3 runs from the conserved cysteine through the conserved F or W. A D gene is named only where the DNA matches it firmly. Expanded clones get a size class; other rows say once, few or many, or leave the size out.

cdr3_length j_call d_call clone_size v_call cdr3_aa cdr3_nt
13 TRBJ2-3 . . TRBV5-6 CASSDSSGDTQYF TGTGCCAGCAGCGACAGTAGCGGAGATACGCAGTATTTT
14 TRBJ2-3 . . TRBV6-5 CASSCRRGTDTQYF TGTGCCAGCAGTTGCCGCCGGGGCACAGATACGCAGTATTTT
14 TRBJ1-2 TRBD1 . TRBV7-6 CASSRSGTGGGYTF TGTGCCAGCAGCCGTTCCGGGACAGGGGGTGGCTACACCTTC
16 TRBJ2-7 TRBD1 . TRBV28 CASSLPGQGGGCQQYF TGTGCCAGCAGTTTGCCTGGACAGGGGGGAGGATGCCAGCAGTACTTC
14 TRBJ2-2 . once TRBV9 CASSDPGNTGELFF TGTGCCAGCAGCGATCCGGGTAACACCGGGGAGCTGTTTTTT
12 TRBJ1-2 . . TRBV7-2 CASSFPTYGYTF TGTGCCAGCAGCTTCCCCACATATGGCTACACCTTC
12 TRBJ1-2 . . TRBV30 CAWSGPDYGYTF TGTGCCTGGAGTGGTCCGGACTATGGCTACACCTTC
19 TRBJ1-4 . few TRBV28 CASSPYFPGGSSTNEKLFF TGTGCCAGCAGTCCCTACTTCCCAGGAGGCTCATCAACTAATGAAAAACTGTTTTTT
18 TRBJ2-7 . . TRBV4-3 CASSQEGGDRFLSYEQYF TGCGCCAGCAGCCAAGAGGGGGGGGACAGGTTCCTCTCCTACGAGCAGTACTTC
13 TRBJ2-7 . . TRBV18 CASSPRASYEQYF TGTGCCAGCTCACCGAGGGCCAGTTACGAGCAGTACTTC
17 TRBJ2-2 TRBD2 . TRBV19 CATGSVGGRADTGELFF TGTGCCACCGGGTCGGTTGGTGGGAGGGCCGACACCGGGGAGCTGTTTTTT
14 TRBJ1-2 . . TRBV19 CASSIGRVNYGYTF TGTGCCAGTAGTATCGGCAGGGTAAACTATGGCTACACCTTC
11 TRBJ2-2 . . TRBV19 CASSEAGELFF TGTGCCAGTAGTGAGGCCGGGGAGCTGTTTTTT
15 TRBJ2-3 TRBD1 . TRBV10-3 CAITGTQGGTDTQYF TGTGCCATCACAGGGACCCAGGGGGGCACAGATACGCAGTATTTT
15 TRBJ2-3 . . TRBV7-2 CASSLAVRPTDTQYF TGTGCCAGCAGCTTAGCTGTGAGGCCGACAGATACGCAGTATTTT
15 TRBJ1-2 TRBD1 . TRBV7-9 CASSLGQGANYGYTF TGTGCCAGCAGCCTGGGACAGGGGGCTAACTATGGCTACACCTTC
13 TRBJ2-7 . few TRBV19 CASSKLTSYEQYF TGTGCCAGTAGCAAACTAACATCCTACGAGCAGTACTTC
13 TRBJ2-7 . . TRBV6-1 CASSDWEDGEQYF TGTGCCAGCAGTGATTGGGAGGACGGCGAGCAGTACTTC
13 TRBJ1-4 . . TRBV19 CASSGQFREKLFF TGTGCCAGTAGTGGACAGTTCCGCGAAAAACTGTTTTTT
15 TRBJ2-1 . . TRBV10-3 CAISGRSGPYNEQFF TGTGCCATCAGTGGGCGGTCGGGTCCATACAATGAGCAGTTCTTC
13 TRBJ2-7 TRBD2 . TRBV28 CASSGTSADEQYF TGTGCCAGCAGTGGCACTAGCGCCGACGAGCAGTACTTC
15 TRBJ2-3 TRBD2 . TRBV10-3 CAISARGAREDTQYF TGTGCCATCAGCGCGCGGGGGGCGCGAGAAGATACGCAGTATTTT
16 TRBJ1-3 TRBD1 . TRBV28 CASSFPLDRGRNTIYF TGTGCCAGCAGTTTCCCCCTCGACAGGGGACGAAACACCATATATTTT
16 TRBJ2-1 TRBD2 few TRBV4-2 CASSQDALAGVQEQFF TGTGCCAGCAGCCAAGATGCGCTAGCGGGAGTTCAGGAGCAGTTCTTC
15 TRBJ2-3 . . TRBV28 CASSPPGTSGDTQYF TGTGCCAGCAGTCCCCCCGGGACTTCCGGCGATACGCAGTATTTT
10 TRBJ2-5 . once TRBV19 CASQGETQYF TGTGCCTCTCAGGGAGAGACCCAGTACTTC
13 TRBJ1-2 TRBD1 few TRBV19 CASSWDRGGLGTF TGTGCCAGTAGCTGGGACAGGGGTGGACTTGGCACCTTC
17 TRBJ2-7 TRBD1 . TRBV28 CASSLWDRGLLSYEQYF TGTGCCAGCAGTTTATGGGACAGGGGGCTACTCTCCTACGAGCAGTACTTC
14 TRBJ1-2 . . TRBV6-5 CASSYRSGHVGYTF TGTGCCAGCAGTTACCGATCCGGACACGTCGGCTACACCTTC
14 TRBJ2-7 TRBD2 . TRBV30 CAFAGLATPYEQYF TGTGCCTTCGCGGGACTAGCGACGCCCTACGAGCAGTACTTC
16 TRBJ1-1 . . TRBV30 CAWSSTRSLMNTEAFF TGTGCCTGGAGTTCAACTCGGAGCCTTATGAACACTGAAGCTTTCTTT
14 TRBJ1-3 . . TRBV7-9 CASSSEGSGNTIYF TGTGCCAGCAGCTCGGAGGGCTCTGGAAACACCATATATTTT
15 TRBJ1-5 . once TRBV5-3 CARSLVCYSNQPQHF TGTGCCAGAAGCTTGGTATGTTACAGTAATCAGCCCCAGCATTTT
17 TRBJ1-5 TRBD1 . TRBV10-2 CASSEQRQGALHQPQHF TGCGCCAGCAGTGAGCAGCGACAGGGGGCACTCCATCAGCCCCAGCATTTT
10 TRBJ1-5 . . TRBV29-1 CSQCNEPQHF TGCAGCCAGTGCAACGAGCCCCAGCATTTT
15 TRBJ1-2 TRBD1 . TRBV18 CASSHRQGTNYGYTF TGTGCCAGCTCACATAGACAGGGAACTAACTATGGCTACACCTTC
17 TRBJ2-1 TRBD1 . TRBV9 CASNQGARGCSYNEQFF TGTGCCAGCAACCAGGGGGCTCGAGGGTGCTCCTACAATGAGCAGTTCTTC
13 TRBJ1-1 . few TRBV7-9 CASSLGSDTEAFF TGTGCCAGCAGCTTAGGGTCAGACACAGAAGCTTTCTTT
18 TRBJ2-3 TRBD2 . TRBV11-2 CASSLGTSGIGSTDTQYF TGTGCCAGCAGCTTAGGGACTAGCGGGATAGGAAGCACAGATACGCAGTATTTT
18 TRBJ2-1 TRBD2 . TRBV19 CASSIPPLAGGLYNEQFF TGTGCCAGTAGTATCCCCCCGCTAGCGGGAGGGCTCTACAATGAGCAGTTCTTC
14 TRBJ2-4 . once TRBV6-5 CASSYLPGRNIQYF TGTGCCAGCAGTTACCTTCCAGGGAGGAACATTCAGTACTTC
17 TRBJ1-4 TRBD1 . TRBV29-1 CSADPDRGSPGDEKLFF TGCAGCGCCGACCCGGACAGGGGTTCCCCGGGTGATGAAAAACTGTTTTTT
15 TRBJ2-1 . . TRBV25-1 CASSPRARSYNEQFF TGTGCCAGCAGTCCGCGGGCACGCTCCTACAATGAGCAGTTCTTC
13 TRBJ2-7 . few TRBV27 CASSPRASYEQYF TGTGCCAGCAGTCCCAGGGCGTCCTACGAGCAGTACTTC
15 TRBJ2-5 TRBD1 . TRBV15 CATSRGDRTRETQYF TGTGCCACCAGCAGAGGGGACAGGACCCGGGAGACCCAGTACTTC
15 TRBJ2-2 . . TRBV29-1 CSVEVVGGRAGELFF TGCAGCGTTGAAGTAGTGGGAGGTAGGGCCGGGGAGCTGTTTTTT
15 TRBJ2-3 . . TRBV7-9 CASSLGKTGLDTQYF TGTGCCAGCAGCTTAGGAAAAACAGGGCTAGATACGCAGTATTTT
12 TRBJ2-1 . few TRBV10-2 CASRARHNEQFF TGCGCCAGCAGGGCTAGGCACAATGAGCAGTTCTTC
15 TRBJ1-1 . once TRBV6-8 CASSPYRLGGAEAFF TGTGCCAGCAGCCCCTACAGGTTGGGGGGAGCTGAAGCTTTCTTT
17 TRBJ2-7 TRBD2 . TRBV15 CATSRDFVGGRDYEQYF TGTGCCACCAGCAGAGATTTCGTGGGCGGGAGGGACTACGAGCAGTACTTC
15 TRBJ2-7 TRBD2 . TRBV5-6 CASSPGLAGDYEQYF TGTGCCAGCAGCCCGGGACTAGCGGGGGACTACGAGCAGTACTTC
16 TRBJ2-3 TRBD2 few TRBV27 CASQCGASGRVDTQYF TGTGCCAGCCAGTGTGGGGCTAGCGGGAGAGTAGATACGCAGTATTTT
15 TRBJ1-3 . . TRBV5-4 CASSLSGGPGNTIYF TGTGCCAGCAGCTTATCGGGAGGCCCAGGAAACACCATATATTTT
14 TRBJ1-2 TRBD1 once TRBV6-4 CASSVSGQGRGYTF TGTGCCAGCAGTGTCAGCGGACAGGGCAGAGGCTACACCTTC
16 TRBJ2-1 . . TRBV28 CASLRSYRASYNEQFF TGTGCCAGTCTCAGGTCCTACAGGGCTTCCTACAATGAGCAGTTCTTC